The 20 T cell receptor beta chains in this list originate from one sample, sequenced in a study of T-cell reconstitution after alpha-beta-depleted transplantation in children. Using unique molecular identifiers, the investigators prepared the TCRbeta library. TCRdb redid the calling of the PCR reads with MiXCR, one entry per CDR3 protein. The sample has fewer than 350,000 distinct CDR3 sequences; about 9.9% are singletons. Sample: peripheral blood, taken 180 days after TCRalphabeta/CD19-depleted stem cell transplant. The receptors were gathered from a male patient between 2 and 10 years old who had a stem cell transplant for chronic granulomatous disease, so the T cells may come from the graft donor.

This clonotype has a single count. Being one base from a much bigger clone, this may be a read error. The V call is TRBV7-9, the J call TRBJ2-7; D is perhaps TRBD2 (5 bases). The CDR3 totals 11 residues. Germline lookup yields CDR1 SEHNR and CDR2 FQNEAQ (reference sequence). The CDR3 loop reads CVTEGGHEQYF. DNA of the CDR3: TGTGTCACAGAGGGCGGGCATGAGCAGTACTTC.

This clonotype was observed at least ten times. V usage is TRBV12-3 or TRBV12-4 and J usage is TRBJ2-7; possible D gene TRBD1, 6 bases. With 4 bases removed from V and 0 bases from J, the gap between germline ends came to 10 bases. CDR3 length: 14 amino acids. The CDR3 loop is CASSYGQNSYEQYF. Here the CDR3 DNA reads TGTGCCAGCAGTTACGGACAGAACTCCTACGAGCAGTACTTC.

This clonotype was seen more than once but under ten times. V usage is TRBV12-3 or TRBV12-4 and J usage is TRBJ1-6; 7 bases are shared with TRBD1. CDR3 length: 15 residues. V lost 7 bases to trimming and J lost 5 bases; unmatched junction nucleotides: 8. CDR3 DNA: TGTGCCAGCATTCAGGGGGTTCGCAATAATTCACCCCTCCACTTT. Translation gives CASIQGVRNNSPLHF.

This clonotype has just one count. A read error is possible here, since a much larger clone lies one base away. The chain combines TRBV7-2 with TRBJ2-1; the match to TRBD2 covers 8 bases. The CDR3 sequence is 15 residues long. Looked up from germline, CDR1 is SGHTA and CDR2 is FQGNSA. The DNA of the CDR3 is TGTGCCAGCATTCAGAGCGGGAGCTCCTACAATGGGCAGTTCTTC. Translating it yields CASIQSGSSYNGQFF.

This clonotype was seen a few times. The rearrangement joins TRBV18 to TRBJ2-7; no firm D call. The V end was cut by 6 bases, the J end by 2 bases, with 20 bases between. CDR1 is KGHSH and CDR2 is LQKENI in the germline V gene. This CDR3 is 16 amino acids long. The DNA of the CDR3 is TGTGCCAGCTCCGTTGGTTTTACGGGTCTCCCCTACGAGCAGTACTTC. Amino acids: CASSVGFTGLPYEQYF.

This clonotype was detected many times. V and J are TRBV27 and TRBJ1-1; D possibly corresponds to TRBD1 (6 bases). Trimming shortened V by 6 bases and J by 4 bases, and 15 bases separated the two germline ends. Germline CDR1 and CDR2: MNHEY and SMNVEV (reference sequence). The CDR3 loop spans 14 amino acids. The CDR3 reads CASSDLQGSTEAFF. The DNA of the CDR3 is TGTGCCAGCAGCGATTTACAGGGCTCCACTGAAGCTTTCTTT.

This clonotype was counted many times. The J gene is TRBJ2-2, the V gene TRBV7-9; 9 positions agree with TRBD1. Per germline, CDR1 SEHNR and CDR2 FQNEAQ (reference sequence). V was pared by 4 bases and J by 5 bases, with 5 bases of the junction left unmatched. The CDR3 covers 15 residues. The CDR3 sequence: CASSSPDRGTGELFF. The CDR3 nucleotides read TGTGCCAGCAGCTCCCCGGACAGGGGAACCGGGGAGCTGTTTTTT. Full variable domain (remainder filled in from reference TRBV7-9 and TRBJ2-2): DTGVSQNPRHKITKRGQNVTFRCDPISEHNRLYWYRQTLGQGPEFLTYFQNEAQLEKSRLLSDRFSAERPKGSFSTLEIQRTEQGDSAMYLCASSSPDRGTGELFFGEGSRLTVL.

This clonotype came up many times. This rearrangement joins TRBV11-2 to TRBJ2-6; TRBD1 agrees at 8 bases. The CDR3 is 18 amino acids. The V segment lost 5 bases and the J segment 0 bases; nucleotides outside the gene matches: 9. CDR1 is SGHAT and CDR2 is FQNNGV in the germline V gene. CDR3 residues: CASSPQGALLSGANVLTF. DNA for the CDR3: TGTGCCAGCAGCCCCCAGGGGGCCCTTCTCTCTGGGGCCAACGTCCTGACTTTC. Looking up the rest from reference TRBV11-2 and TRBJ2-6 gives the full variable domain: EAGVAQSPRYKIIEKRQSVAFWCNPISGHATLYWYQQILGQGPKLLIQFQNNGVVDDSQLPKDRFSAERLKGVDSTLKIQPAKLEDSAVYLCASSPQGALLSGANVLTFGAGSRLTVL.

The CDR3, as DNA: TGTGCCAGCGGGGGGAGTTCCACTGAAGCTTTCTTT. Translating it yields CASGGSSTEAFF. This chain uses TRBV18 with TRBJ1-1, with D perhaps matching TRBD1 (5 bases). Germline CDR1 KGHSH, CDR2 LQKENI. The V and J ends lost 8 bases and 4 bases respectively, with 11 bases between them. CDR3 length equals 12 residues.

In the case of this clonotype: A much larger clone sits a single nucleotide away, making a read error possible. This chain links TRBV20-1 with TRBJ2-7; TRBD2 matches at 13 bases. This CDR3 contains 14 residues. Germline assignment: CDR1 DFQATT and CDR2 SNEGSKA (reference sequence). CDR3 sequence reads: CSAAGTSGKYAQYF. CDR3 nucleotide sequence: TGCAGTGCTGCAGGGACTAGCGGGAAGTACGCGCAGTACTTC.

This clonotype has at least ten counts. The rearrangement joins TRBV20-1 to TRBJ2-1; D is undetermined. The CDR3 totals 13 residues. CDR1 is DFQATT and CDR2 is SNEGSKA in the germline V gene (reference sequence). Deletions cut 6 bases from V and 8 bases from J, with 17 bases between. Here the CDR3 reads CSAVGESQYEQFF. In DNA, the CDR3 is TGCAGTGCCGTAGGCGAGTCACAATATGAGCAGTTCTTC.

In this sample, this clonotype turned up a few times. The chain uses TRBV6-1 and TRBJ2-7; D remains unclear. The ends were cut back, 3 bases at V and 2 bases at J, with 14 bases in the middle. CDR3 length equals 15 residues. Looked up from germline, CDR1 is MNHNS and CDR2 is SASEGT. The CDR3 loop is CASSDGSRVPYEQYF. In DNA form, the CDR3 reads TGTGCCAGCAGTGATGGTTCCCGGGTTCCCTACGAGCAGTACTTC.

This clonotype was picked up many times. The rearrangement links TRBV6-1 to TRBJ1-1, with D maybe TRBD1 (5 bases). The CDR3 contains 15 residues. Germline CDR1 MNHNS, CDR2 SASEGT. V was pared by 6 bases and J by 9 bases, with 23 bases between. The CDR3 loop is CASRRTDSVNAKAFF. DNA for the CDR3: TGTGCCAGCAGACGGACCGACAGCGTTAATGCTAAAGCTTTCTTT.

In its sample, this clonotype was seen many times. The chain has TRBV5-1 and TRBJ2-5; D might be TRBD2 (7 bases). The CDR3 loop spans 16 amino acids. CDR1 is SGHRS, CDR2 YFSETQ, per germline. Trimming cost V 2 bases and J 2 bases, with 16 bases left between them. The CDR3 loop is CASSLSGGPPQETQYF. The CDR3 region has the DNA TGCGCCAGCAGCTTATCGGGGGGCCCTCCTCAAGAGACCCAGTACTTC. The complete variable domain, with remaining parts taken from reference TRBV5-1 and TRBJ2-5, reads KAGVTQTPRYLIKTRGQQVTLSCSPISGHRSVSWYQQTPGQGLQFLFEYFSETQRNKGNFPGRFSGRQFSNSRSEMNVSTLELGDSALYLCASSLSGGPPQETQYFGPGTRLLVL.

This clonotype was seen many times. The CDR3: CSARVSGGPETQYF. In DNA, the CDR3 is TGCAGTGCTAGAGTTAGCGGGGGGCCGGAGACCCAGTACTTC. V usage is TRBV20-1 and J usage is TRBJ2-5; 10 nucleotides line up with TRBD2. The length of the CDR3 is 14 residues. Trimming took 1 base from V and 5 from J; bases not matched to a gene: 4. The germline V gene has CDR1 DFQATT and CDR2 SNEGSKA (reference sequence).

The rearrangement uses TRBV23-1 and TRBJ2-3; a weak D match, TRBD1 (5 bases). TRBV23-1 is an open reading frame, and its role is uncertain. CDR3 size: 17 residues. Trimming stripped 2 bases from V and 5 bases from J, with 20 bases between. The CDR3 sequence: CASSQPKSPHRGDTQYF. The CDR3 nucleotides are TGCGCCAGCAGTCAACCCAAATCCCCTCATAGGGGAGATACGCAGTATTTT.

The V call is TRBV4-2, the J call TRBJ2-7, with 14 bases matching TRBD2. J lost 7 bases, V lost 0 bases, and 14 bases had no gene match. The CDR3 length is 19 residues. Germline values: CDR1 LGHNA, CDR2 YNFKEQ. The CDR3 sequence: CASSQEIPGLAGGGGEQYF. The CDR3 DNA reads TGTGCCAGCAGCCAAGAGATTCCAGGACTAGCGGGGGGCGGGGGGGAGCAGTACTTC.

In this sample, this clonotype turned up many times. This chain connects TRBV6-5 to TRBJ2-7; the D gene could be TRBD1 or TRBD2 (7 bases each). V dropped 5 bases and J dropped 2 bases, with 13 bases sitting between them. The CDR3 totals 14 residues. Germline values: CDR1 MNHEY, CDR2 SVGAGI. CDR3 nucleotide sequence: TGTGCCAGCAGTAGCGGGACAGTAACCTACGAGCAGTACTTC. Translated, it gives CASSSGTVTYEQYF.

As regards this clonotype: A read error is possible here, since a much larger clone lies one base away. J is TRBJ1-2 and V is TRBV4-2; a possible D gene is TRBD1 (6 bases). Germline-derived CDR1 and CDR2 are LGHNA and YNFKEQ. The CDR3 sequence is 16 residues long. This chain's CDR3 is CAGSQSQSGASYGYTF. CDR3 coding DNA: TGTGCCGGCAGCCAATCCCAATCAGGGGCATCCTATGGCTACACCTTC.

The sample holds many counts of this clonotype. The rearrangement joins TRBV9 to TRBJ2-5; maybe TRBD2 (5 bases). CDR1 and CDR2 from the germline V gene are SGDLS and YYNGEE. The CDR3 is 12 residues long. The V and J ends lost 3 bases and 7 bases respectively, with 10 bases between them. This CDR3 is CASSAQEGTQYF. In DNA form, the CDR3 reads TGTGCCAGCAGCGCCCAAGAGGGGACCCAGTACTTC.